The entry that follows covers one T cell receptor beta chain sequence. Its target is unknown. The CDR3 loop spans 13 amino acids. Per the germline V gene, CDR1 is SGHVS and CDR2 is FNYEAQ. V dropped 5 bases and J dropped 2 bases, with 7 bases sitting between them. With survey level as its setting, the immunoSEQ assay was v3.0. The method was immunoSEQ multiplex PCR; TCRdb's version includes in-frame clones alone and lacks a portion of them. The sample lists 44,000 or so clones; nearly 95% were seen once. The data originate from a study of long-term antiretroviral therapy in people with HIV. Study findings and constraints: Blood dating 2004 to 2017 may reflect older ART regimens.

The chain recombines TRBV7-6 with TRBJ1-3; unclear D gene. This clonotype originated in a woman in her forties or fifties with HIV. The sequences come from unsorted PBMCs, collected 3.7 years after starting antiretroviral therapy. The CDR3 DNA follows: TGTGCCAGCAGCCGCCAGGCTGGAAACACCATATATTTT. Translated: CASSRQAGNTIYF.